This T cell receptor (beta chain) was retrieved from a study of cytomegalovirus exposure and HLA in healthy donors. Overall study: Among several hundred genotyped donors, about 83% fell in the Caucasian-associated ancestry cluster.

CDR1 and CDR2 from the germline V gene are SGDLS and YYNGEE. V lost 2 bases, J lost 2 bases, and 11 bases lay in between. The CDR3 spans 14 residues. PCR amplification relied on 60 Vbeta primers (plus 13 Jbeta primers). The method was immunoSEQ multiplex PCR; TCRdb's version includes in-frame clones alone and lacks a portion of them. There are about 140,000 clones in the sample; roughly 80% occur only once, and around 4% lies in the top ten. When sampled, the donors appeared nominally healthy, though they likely had unrecorded immune exposures. This TCR was recovered from a man aged 35-49 years in good health and CMV-seropositive. The sample consisted of PBMCs. The rearrangement links TRBV9 to TRBJ2-7; maybe TRBD2 (6 bases). The CDR3 sequence is CASSVGSSPYEQYF. CDR3 nucleotide sequence: TGTGCCAGCAGCGTCGGGAGTTCCCCCTACGAGCAGTACTTC. Full variable domain (remainder filled in from reference TRBV9 and TRBJ2-7): DSGVTQTPKHLITATGQRVTLRCSPRSGDLSVYWYQQSLDQGLQFLIQYYNGEERAKGNILERFSAQQFPDLHSELNLSSLELGDSALYFCASSVGSSPYEQYFGPGTRLTVT.